This TCR beta chain stems from a study of post-analysis software for immune sequencing data (dated by TCRdb to 2013 to 2016). Turning to the overall study: Recorded disease courses included relapsing-remitting, secondary progressive and progressive-relapsing multiple sclerosis, with some patients lacking subtype annotation. The patient repertoires were set against 10 or so previously published healthy control repertoires from donors whose ages ranged from about 6 to 25 years. A subset of samples was prepared in parallel using single-end sample barcoding, then pooled and co-amplified after Illumina adapter ligation. Study-level results and caveats: Significantly lower normalized Chao1 diversity was found in multiple sclerosis patients than in controls, suggesting substantial peripheral T-cell clonal expansion. The multiple sclerosis patient group was slightly younger than the control group. When samples were clustered directly using the F measure, samples prepared in the same batch co-clustered strongly, which prompted a batch-effect correction.

To demonstrate the VDJtools post-analysis software, the study profiled TCR beta repertoires from the peripheral blood of around 13 young patients with multiple sclerosis. The patients with multiple sclerosis were children and adolescents between roughly 6 and 15 years of age. The library was prepared using PCR. Sequencing was performed on an Illumina HiSeq 2500. Unique molecular identifiers were incorporated into TCR beta cDNA libraries to reduce PCR and sequencing biases. Roughly 500,000 cDNA molecules were obtained for every 1 to 10 million input T cells, so each molecule roughly corresponded to one T cell. The same protocol used for the earlier healthy control dataset was applied to prepare and sequence the patient libraries. Samples belonging to the same batch were prepared together, multiplexed and sequenced on a shared HiSeq lane. The paper's data handling went like this. Raw barcoded reads were processed with MIGEC, discarding single-read molecular identifier groups before consensus assembly and CDR3 extraction. VDJtools was used for post-analysis of the clonotype tables, with diversity normalized by down-sampling every dataset to the smallest sample size. Repertoire overlap clustering matched CDR3 amino acid but not nucleotide sequences to correct batch-related cross-sample contamination. TCRdb trimmed the raw reads at Q25, called clones with MiXCR and kept productive beta chains. One record per CDR3 amino acid sequence lists the most common genes and DNA. These V and J calls derive from TCRdb rather than the authors' analysis. The sample contains a few hundred thousand distinct CDR3 sequences, approximately 34% of them found a single time. The ten largest clones take up under 7% of the sample.

Concerning this clonotype itself: What this receptor recognizes is not known. No base qualities exist here, and no much larger clone lies one base off it.

This clonotype originated in a girl aged 2-17 years with multiple sclerosis. The material sequenced was blood.

At the DNA level, the sequence is TGTGCCAGCAGCTTAGCCCCCAGGGCTGGGAACACTGAAGCTTTCTTT. This codes for CASSLAPRAGNTEAFF. The rearranged chain carries TRBV7-8 and TRBJ1-1; matching of 5 bases hints at TRBD1 as the D gene. CDR1 and CDR2 (SGHVS, FQNEAQ) derive from the germline V gene. The V and J ends are trimmed by 0 bases and 1 base, leaving 12 bases between them. Reading from cysteine to phenylalanine, the CDR3 counts 16 amino acids. Here the CDR3 DNA is all that survives: 48 bases in frame from base 1.